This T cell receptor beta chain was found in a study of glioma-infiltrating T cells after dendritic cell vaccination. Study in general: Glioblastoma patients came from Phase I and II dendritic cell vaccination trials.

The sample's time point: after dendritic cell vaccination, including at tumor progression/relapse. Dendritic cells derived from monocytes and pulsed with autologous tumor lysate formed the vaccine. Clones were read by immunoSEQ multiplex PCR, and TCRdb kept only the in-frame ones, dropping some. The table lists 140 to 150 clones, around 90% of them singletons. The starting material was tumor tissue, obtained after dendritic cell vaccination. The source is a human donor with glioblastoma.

DNA of the CDR3: TGTGCCAGCAGCTTGTCCGGTAGCCGGGAGACCCAGTACTTC. It is translated as CASSLSGSRETQYF. The V call is TRBV5-6, the J call TRBJ2-5; no reliable D call. This CDR3 has 14 amino acids. Per germline, CDR1 SGHDT and CDR2 YYEEEE. Between the trimmed V and J ends, which lost 1 base and 5 bases, there was a span of 12 bases.